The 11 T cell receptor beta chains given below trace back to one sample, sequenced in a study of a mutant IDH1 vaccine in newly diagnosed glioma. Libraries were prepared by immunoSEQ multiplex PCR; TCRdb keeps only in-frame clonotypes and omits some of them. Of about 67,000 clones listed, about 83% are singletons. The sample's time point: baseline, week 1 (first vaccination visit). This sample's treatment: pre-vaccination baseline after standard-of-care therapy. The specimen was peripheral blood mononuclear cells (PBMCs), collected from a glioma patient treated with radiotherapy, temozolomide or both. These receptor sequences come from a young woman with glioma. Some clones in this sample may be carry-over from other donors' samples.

The CDR3 DNA sequence: TGTGCCAGCAGCCTGCTGAGGGAGTTCTCCAATGAGCAGTTCTTC. Translating it yields CASSLLREFSNEQFF. The V and J genes are TRBV5-6 and TRBJ2-1, with D possibly matching TRBD2 (5 bases). Trimming took off 4 bases at V and 6 bases at J, with 17 bases between the two ends. CDR1 is SGHDT, CDR2 YYEEEE, per germline. The CDR3 has 15 amino acids. Full variable domain (missing parts from reference TRBV5-6 and TRBJ2-1): DAGVTQSPTHLIKTRGQQVTLRCSPKSGHDTVSWYQQALGQGPQFIFQYYEEEERQRGNFPDRFSGHQFPNYSSELNVNALLLGDSALYLCASSLLREFSNEQFFGPGTRLTVL.

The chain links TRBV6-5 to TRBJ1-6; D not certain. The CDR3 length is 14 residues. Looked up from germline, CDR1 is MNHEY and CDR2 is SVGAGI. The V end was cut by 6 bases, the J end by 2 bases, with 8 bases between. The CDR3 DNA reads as TGTGCCAGCAGGGTACCGACCTATAATTCACCCCTCCACTTT. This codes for CASRVPTYNSPLHF.

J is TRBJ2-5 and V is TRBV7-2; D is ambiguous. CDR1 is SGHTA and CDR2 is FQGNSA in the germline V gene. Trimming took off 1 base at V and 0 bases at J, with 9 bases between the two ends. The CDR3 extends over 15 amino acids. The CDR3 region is CASSLGGRNQETQYF. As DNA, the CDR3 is TGTGCCAGCAGCTTAGGTGGACGGAACCAAGAGACCCAGTACTTC. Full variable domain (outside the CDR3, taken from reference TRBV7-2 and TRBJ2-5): GAGVSQSPSNKVTEKGKDVELRCDPISGHTALYWYRQSLGQGLEFLIYFQGNSAPDKSGLPSDRFSAERTGGSVSTLTIQRTQQEDSAVYLCASSLGGRNQETQYFGPGTRLLVL.

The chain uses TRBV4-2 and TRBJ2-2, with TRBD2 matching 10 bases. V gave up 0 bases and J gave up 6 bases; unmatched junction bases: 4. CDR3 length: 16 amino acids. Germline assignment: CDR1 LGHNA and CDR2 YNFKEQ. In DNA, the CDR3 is TGTGCCAGCAGCCAAGAACCTAGCGGGAGTCCCGGGGAGCTGTTTTTT. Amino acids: CASSQEPSGSPGELFF.

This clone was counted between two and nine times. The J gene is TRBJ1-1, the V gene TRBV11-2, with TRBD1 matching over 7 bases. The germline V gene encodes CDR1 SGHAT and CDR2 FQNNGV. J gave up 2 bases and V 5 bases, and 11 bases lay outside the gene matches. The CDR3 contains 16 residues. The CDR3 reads CASSKAGDRRNTEAFF. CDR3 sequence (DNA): TGTGCCAGCAGCAAAGCCGGGGACAGACGAAACACTGAAGCTTTCTTT.

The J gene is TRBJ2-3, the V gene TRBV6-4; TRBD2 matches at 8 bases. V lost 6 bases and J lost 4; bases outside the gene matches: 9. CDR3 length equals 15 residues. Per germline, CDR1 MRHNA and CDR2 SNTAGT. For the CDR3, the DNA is TGTGCCAGCAGCCCAAGCGGGAGTGGGTCAGATACGCAGTATTTT. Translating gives CASSPSGSGSDTQYF.

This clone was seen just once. CDR3 bases: TGTGCCAGCAGTCCCCGGACCAACAATGAGCAGTTCTTC. Protein: CASSPRTNNEQFF. The chain employs TRBV7-8 and TRBJ2-1; D ambiguous. The CDR3 consists of 13 residues. The germline V gene has CDR1 SGHVS and CDR2 FQNEAQ. Deletions cut 6 bases from V and 5 bases from J, with 11 bases between. Filled out from reference TRBV7-8 and TRBJ2-1, the complete variable domain reads GAGVSQSPRYKVAKRGQDVALRCDPISGHVSLFWYQQALGQGPEFLTYFQNEAQLDKSGLPSDRFFAERPEGSVSTLKIQRTQQEDSAVYLCASSPRTNNEQFFGPGTRLTVL.

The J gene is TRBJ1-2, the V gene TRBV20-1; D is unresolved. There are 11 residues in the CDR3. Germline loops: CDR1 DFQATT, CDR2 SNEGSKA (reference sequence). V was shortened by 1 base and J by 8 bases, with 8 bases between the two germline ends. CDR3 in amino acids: CSARARLGYTF. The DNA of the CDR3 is TGCAGTGCTAGAGCACGGTTAGGCTACACCTTC.

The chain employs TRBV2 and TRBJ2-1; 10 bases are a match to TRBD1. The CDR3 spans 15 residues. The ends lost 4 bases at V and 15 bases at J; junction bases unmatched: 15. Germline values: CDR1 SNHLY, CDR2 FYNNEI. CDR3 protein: CASSGSRDRGAFLFF. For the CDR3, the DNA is TGTGCCAGCAGTGGTAGTCGGGACAGGGGCGCGTTCCTGTTCTTC.

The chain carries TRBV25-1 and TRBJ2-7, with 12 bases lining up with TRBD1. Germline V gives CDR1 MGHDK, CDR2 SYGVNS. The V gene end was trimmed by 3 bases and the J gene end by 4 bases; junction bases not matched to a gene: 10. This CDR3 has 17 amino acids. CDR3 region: CASSDSRRDRGLYEQYF. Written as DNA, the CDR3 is TGTGCCAGCAGTGATAGCCGCCGGGACAGGGGGCTGTACGAGCAGTACTTC.

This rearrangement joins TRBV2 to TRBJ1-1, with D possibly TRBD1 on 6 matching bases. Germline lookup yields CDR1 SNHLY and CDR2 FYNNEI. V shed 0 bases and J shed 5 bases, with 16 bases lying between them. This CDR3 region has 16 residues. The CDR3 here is CASSEALRGRGTEAFF. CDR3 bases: TGTGCCAGCAGTGAAGCGCTTAGGGGCAGGGGAACTGAAGCTTTCTTT.